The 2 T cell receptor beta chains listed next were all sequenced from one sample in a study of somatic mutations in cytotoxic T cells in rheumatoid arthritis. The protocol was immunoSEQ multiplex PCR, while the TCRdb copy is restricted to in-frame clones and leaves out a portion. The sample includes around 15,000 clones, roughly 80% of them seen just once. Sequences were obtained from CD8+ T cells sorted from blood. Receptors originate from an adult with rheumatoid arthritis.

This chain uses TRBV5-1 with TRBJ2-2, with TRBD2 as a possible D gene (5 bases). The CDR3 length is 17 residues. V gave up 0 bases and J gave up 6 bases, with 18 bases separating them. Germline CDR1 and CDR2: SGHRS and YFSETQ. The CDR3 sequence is CASSLGPEDSWAGELFF. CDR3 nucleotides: TGCGCCAGCAGCTTGGGGCCGGAGGACTCGTGGGCCGGGGAGCTGTTTTTT.

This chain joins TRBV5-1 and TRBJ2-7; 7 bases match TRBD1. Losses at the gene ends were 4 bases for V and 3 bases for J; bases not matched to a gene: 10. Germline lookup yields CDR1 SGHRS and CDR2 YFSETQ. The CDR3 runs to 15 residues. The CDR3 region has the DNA TGCGCCAGCAGCGCCGACAGGGATCCCCTCTACGAGCAGTACTTC. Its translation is CASSADRDPLYEQYF. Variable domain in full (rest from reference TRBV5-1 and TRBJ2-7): KAGVTQTPRYLIKTRGQQVTLSCSPISGHRSVSWYQQTPGQGLQFLFEYFSETQRNKGNFPGRFSGRQFSNSRSEMNVSTLELGDSALYLCASSADRDPLYEQYFGPGTRLTVT.